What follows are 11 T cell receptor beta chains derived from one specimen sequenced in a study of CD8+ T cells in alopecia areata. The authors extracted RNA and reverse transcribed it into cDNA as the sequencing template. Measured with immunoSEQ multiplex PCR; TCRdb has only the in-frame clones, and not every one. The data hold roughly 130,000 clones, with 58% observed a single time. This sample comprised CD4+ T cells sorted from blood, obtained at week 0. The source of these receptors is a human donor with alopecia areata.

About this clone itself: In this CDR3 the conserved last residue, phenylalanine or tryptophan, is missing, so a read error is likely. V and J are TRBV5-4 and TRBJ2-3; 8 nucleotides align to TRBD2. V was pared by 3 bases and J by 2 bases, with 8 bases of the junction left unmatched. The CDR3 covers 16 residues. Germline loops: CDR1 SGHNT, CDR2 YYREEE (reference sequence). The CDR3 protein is CASSSPLAEITDTQYL. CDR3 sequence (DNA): TGTGCCAGCAGCTCTCCACTAGCGGAGATCACAGATACGCAGTATCTT.

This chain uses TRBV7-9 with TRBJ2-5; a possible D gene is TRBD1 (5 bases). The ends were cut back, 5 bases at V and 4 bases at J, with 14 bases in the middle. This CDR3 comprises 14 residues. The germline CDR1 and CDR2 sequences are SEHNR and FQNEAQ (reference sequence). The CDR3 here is CASSHKGSAETQYF. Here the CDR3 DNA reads TGTGCCAGCAGCCACAAGGGGTCCGCAGAGACCCAGTACTTC. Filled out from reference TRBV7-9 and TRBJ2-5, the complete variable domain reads DTGVSQNPRHKITKRGQNVTFRCDPISEHNRLYWYRQTLGQGPEFLTYFQNEAQLEKSRLLSDRFSAERPKGSFSTLEIQRTEQGDSAMYLCASSHKGSAETQYFGPGTRLLVL.

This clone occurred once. The CDR3 region is CASSALTRPLKTQYF. The CDR3, as DNA: TGTGCCAGCAGCGCCCTGACTAGACCATTGAAGACCCAGTACTTC. V is TRBV5-6 and J is TRBJ2-5, with D possibly being TRBD2 (6 bases). This CDR3 is 15 amino acids long. Germline CDR1 SGHDT, CDR2 YYEEEE. The V end was cut by 4 bases, the J end by 6 bases, with 19 bases between. Complete variable domain (other parts from reference TRBV5-6 and TRBJ2-5): DAGVTQSPTHLIKTRGQQVTLRCSPKSGHDTVSWYQQALGQGPQFIFQYYEEEERQRGNFPDRFSGHQFPNYSSELNVNALLLGDSALYLCASSALTRPLKTQYFGPGTRLLVL.

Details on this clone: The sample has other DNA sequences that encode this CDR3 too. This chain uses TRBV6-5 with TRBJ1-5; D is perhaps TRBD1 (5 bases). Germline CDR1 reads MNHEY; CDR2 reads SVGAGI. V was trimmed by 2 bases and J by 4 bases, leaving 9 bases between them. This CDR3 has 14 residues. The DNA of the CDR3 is TGTGCCAGCAGTTACAGGGGAGGGAATCAGCCCCAGCATTTT. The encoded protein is CASSYRGGNQPQHF.

CDR3 sequence: CASSPRGELVNQPQHF. CDR3 DNA: TGCGCCAGCAGCCCACGGGGCGAGTTGGTGAATCAGCCCCAGCATTTT. The chain links TRBV4-1 to TRBJ1-5; D may be TRBD1 (5 bases). Per the germline V gene, CDR1 is MGHRA and CDR2 is YSYEKL. Trimming shortened V by 4 bases and J by 4 bases, and 17 bases separated the two germline ends. The CDR3 totals 16 residues.

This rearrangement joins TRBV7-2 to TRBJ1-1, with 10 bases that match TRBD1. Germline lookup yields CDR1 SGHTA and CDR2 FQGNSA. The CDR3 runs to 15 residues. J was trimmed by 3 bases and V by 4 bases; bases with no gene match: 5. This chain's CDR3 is CASSWTGTGDTEAFF. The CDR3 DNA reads TGTGCCAGCAGCTGGACCGGGACAGGGGACACTGAAGCTTTCTTT.

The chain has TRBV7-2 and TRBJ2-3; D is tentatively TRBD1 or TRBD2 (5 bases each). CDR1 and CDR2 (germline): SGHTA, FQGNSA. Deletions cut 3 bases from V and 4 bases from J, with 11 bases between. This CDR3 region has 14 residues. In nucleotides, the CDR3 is TGTGCCAGCAGCTTGACGGGGCGGGCAGATACGCAGTATTTT. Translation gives CASSLTGRADTQYF.

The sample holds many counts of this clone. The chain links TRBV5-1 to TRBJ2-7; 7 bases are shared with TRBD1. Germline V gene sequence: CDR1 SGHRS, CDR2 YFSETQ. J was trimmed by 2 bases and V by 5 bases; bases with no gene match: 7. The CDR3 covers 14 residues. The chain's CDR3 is CASRRDSTTYEQYF. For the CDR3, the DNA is TGCGCCAGCAGGAGGGACAGCACTACCTACGAGCAGTACTTC.

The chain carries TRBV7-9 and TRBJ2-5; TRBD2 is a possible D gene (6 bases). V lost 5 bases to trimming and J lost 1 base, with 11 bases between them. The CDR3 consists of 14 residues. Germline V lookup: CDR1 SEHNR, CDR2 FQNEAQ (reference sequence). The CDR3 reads CASSPTGVQETQYF. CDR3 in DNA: TGTGCCAGCAGCCCAACGGGGGTCCAAGAGACCCAGTACTTC. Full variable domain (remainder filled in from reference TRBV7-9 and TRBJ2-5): DTGVSQNPRHKITKRGQNVTFRCDPISEHNRLYWYRQTLGQGPEFLTYFQNEAQLEKSRLLSDRFSAERPKGSFSTLEIQRTEQGDSAMYLCASSPTGVQETQYFGPGTRLLVL.

The CDR3 loop reads CASSPGVRDYEQYF. In DNA, the CDR3 is TGTGCCAGCTCACCCGGGGTACGGGATTACGAGCAGTACTTC. The chain links TRBV18 to TRBJ2-7; a possible D gene is TRBD2 (5 bases). CDR1 is KGHSH, CDR2 LQKENI, per germline. This CDR3 has 14 amino acids. V gave up 3 bases and J gave up 4 bases, with 13 bases separating them. The full variable domain, with the rest looked up from reference TRBV18 and TRBJ2-7, is NAGVMQNPRHLVRRRGQEARLRCSPMKGHSHVYWYRQLPEEGLKFMVYLQKENIIDESGMPKERFSAEFPKEGPSILRIQQVVRGDSAAYFCASSPGVRDYEQYFGPGTRLTVT.

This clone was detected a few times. CDR3 in amino acids: CSVEGDPSNTDTQYF. In DNA, the CDR3 is TGCAGCGTCGAGGGGGACCCCTCTAACACAGATACGCAGTATTTT. The chain combines TRBV29-1 with TRBJ2-3, with D possibly matching TRBD1 (6 bases). Germline CDR1 and CDR2: SQVTM and ANQGSEA. V dropped 6 bases and J dropped 2 bases, with 18 bases sitting between them. CDR3 length equals 15 residues.